This entry describes one T cell receptor beta chain. Its antigen is currently unknown. This record comes from a study of cytomegalovirus exposure and HLA in healthy donors. Findings and caveats of the study: As confirmed in vitro, a few CMV-associated chains were specific for CMV antigens.

Amplification used 60 Vbeta primers and 13 Jbeta primers. Sequencing used immunoSEQ multiplex PCR; TCRdb keeps in-frame clones, though not all of them. The specimen's table records roughly 150,000 clones. This CDR3 region has 15 residues. The V and J ends lost 4 bases and 1 base, in that order; junction bases with no gene match: 7. Germline assignment: CDR1 LNHDA and CDR2 SQIVND (reference sequence). This sequence originates from a woman in her forties or fifties in good health and CMV-seronegative. This chain connects TRBV19 to TRBJ2-7, with 7 positions matching TRBD2. Sequencing was carried out using PBMCs. The CDR3 DNA follows: TGTGCCAGTAGTAGGGACTCTAGCGGTTCCTACGAGCAGTACTTC. Translating it yields CASSRDSSGSYEQYF.